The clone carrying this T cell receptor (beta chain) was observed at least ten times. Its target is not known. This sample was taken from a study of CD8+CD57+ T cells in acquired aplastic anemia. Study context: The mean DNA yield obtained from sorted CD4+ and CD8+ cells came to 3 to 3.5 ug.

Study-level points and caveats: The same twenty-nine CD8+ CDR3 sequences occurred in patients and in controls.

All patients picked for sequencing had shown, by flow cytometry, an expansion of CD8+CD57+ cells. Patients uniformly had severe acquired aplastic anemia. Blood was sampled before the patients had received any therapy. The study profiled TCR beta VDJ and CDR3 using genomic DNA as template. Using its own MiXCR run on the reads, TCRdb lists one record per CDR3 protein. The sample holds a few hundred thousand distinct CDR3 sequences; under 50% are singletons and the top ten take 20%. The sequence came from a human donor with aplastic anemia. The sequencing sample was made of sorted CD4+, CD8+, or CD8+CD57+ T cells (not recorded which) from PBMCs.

The CDR3 loop reads CASSLSGQSNTGELFF. Written as DNA, the CDR3 is TGCGCCAGCAGCTTGTCCGGTCAATCGAACACCGGGGAGCTGTTTTTT. The chain employs TRBV5-1 and TRBJ2-2; D call uncertain. The CDR3 is 16 residues long. V shed 1 base and J shed 0 bases, with 10 bases lying between them. CDR1 and CDR2 (germline): SGHRS, YFSETQ.